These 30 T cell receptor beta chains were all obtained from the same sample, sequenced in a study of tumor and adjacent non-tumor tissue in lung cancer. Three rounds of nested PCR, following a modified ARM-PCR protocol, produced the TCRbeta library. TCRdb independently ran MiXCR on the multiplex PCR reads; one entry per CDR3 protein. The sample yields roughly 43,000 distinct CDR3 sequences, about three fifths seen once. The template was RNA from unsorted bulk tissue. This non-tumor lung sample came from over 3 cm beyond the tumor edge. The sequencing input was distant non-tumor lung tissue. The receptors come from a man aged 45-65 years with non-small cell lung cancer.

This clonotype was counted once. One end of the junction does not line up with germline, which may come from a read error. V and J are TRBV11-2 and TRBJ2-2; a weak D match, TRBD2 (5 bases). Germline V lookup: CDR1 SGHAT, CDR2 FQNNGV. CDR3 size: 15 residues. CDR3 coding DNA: TGTGCCAGCAGCTCCACAGTGTCCAACAACGGGGAGCTGTTTTTC. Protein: CASSSTVSNNGELFF.

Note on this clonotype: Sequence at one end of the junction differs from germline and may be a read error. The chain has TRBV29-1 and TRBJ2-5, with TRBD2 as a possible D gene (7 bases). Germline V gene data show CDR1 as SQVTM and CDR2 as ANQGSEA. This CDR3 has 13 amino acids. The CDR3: CSVGGGGGDTQYF. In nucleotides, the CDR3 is TGCAGTGTTGGGGGGGGTGGGGGCGATACCCAGTACTTC. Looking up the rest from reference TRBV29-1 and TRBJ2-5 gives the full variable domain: SAVISQKPSRDICQRGTSLTIQCQVDSQVTMMFWYRQQPGQSLTLIATANQGSEATYESGFVIDKFPISRPNLTFSTLTVSNMSPEDSSIYLCSVGGGGGDTQYFGPGTRLLVL.

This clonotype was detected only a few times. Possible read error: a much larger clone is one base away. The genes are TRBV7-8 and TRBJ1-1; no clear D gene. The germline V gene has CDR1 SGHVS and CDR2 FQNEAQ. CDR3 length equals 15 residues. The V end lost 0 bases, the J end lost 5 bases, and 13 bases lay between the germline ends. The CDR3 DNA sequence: TGTGCCAGCAGCTTAGCGTTGCGGGGAGAAACTGAAGCTTTCTTT. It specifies CASSLALRGETEAFF.

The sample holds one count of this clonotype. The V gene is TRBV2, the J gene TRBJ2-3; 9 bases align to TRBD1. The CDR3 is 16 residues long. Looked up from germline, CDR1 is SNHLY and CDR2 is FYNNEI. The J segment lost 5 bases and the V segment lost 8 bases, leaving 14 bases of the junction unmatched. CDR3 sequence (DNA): TGTGCCAGCCTCGCTCTAGGACAGGGGAGGGAAGATACGCAGTATTTT. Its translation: CASLALGQGREDTQYF.

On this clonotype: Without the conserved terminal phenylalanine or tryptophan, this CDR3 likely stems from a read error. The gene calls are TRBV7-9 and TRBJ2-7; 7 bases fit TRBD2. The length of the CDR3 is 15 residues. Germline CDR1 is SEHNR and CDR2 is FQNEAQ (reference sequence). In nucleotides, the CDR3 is TGTGCCAGCAGCCCAGGGCTAGCGGAGGCCTACAAGCAGTACTAC. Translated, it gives CASSPGLAEAYKQYY.

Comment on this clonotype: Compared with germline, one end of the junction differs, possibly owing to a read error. The DNA for the CDR3 is TGTACCAGTTTTAGCGGGAACTCCTGGGAGCTGTTTTTT. It yields the protein CTSFSGNSWELFF. The rearrangement joins TRBV4-2 to TRBJ2-2; 8 bases match TRBD2. The CDR3 has 13 amino acids. Germline V gene data show CDR1 as LGHNA and CDR2 as YNFKEQ.

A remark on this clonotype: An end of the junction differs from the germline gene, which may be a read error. In DNA form, the CDR3 reads TGTGCCAGCAGCCTCCAACTAGCGGGGGAATTCGGGGAGCCGTTTTTT. Translating it yields CASSLQLAGEFGEPFF. The genes are TRBV6-5 and TRBJ2-2; 11 bases map to TRBD2. Germline V CDR1 and CDR2: MNHEY, SVGAGI. The CDR3 is 16 residues long.

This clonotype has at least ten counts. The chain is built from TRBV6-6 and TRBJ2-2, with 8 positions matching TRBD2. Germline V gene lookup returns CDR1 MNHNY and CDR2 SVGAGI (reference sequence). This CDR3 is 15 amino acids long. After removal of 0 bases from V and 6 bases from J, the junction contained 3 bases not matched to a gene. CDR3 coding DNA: TGTGCCAGCAGTTACTCGGTACTAGCGGCCGGGGAGCTGTTTTTT. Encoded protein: CASSYSVLAAGELFF.

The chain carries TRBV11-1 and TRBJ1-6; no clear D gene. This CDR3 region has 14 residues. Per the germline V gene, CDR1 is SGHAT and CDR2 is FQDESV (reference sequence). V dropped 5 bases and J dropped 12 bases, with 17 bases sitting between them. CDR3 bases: TGTGCCAGCAGCATAGAGGATTTGGGCTTACCCCTCCACTTT. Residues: CASSIEDLGLPLHF. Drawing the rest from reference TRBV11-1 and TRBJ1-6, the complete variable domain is EAEVAQSPRYKITEKSQAVAFWCDPISGHATLYWYRQILGQGPELLVQFQDESVVDDSQLPKDRFSAERLKGVDSTLKIQPAELGDSAMYLCASSIEDLGLPLHFGNGTRLTVT.

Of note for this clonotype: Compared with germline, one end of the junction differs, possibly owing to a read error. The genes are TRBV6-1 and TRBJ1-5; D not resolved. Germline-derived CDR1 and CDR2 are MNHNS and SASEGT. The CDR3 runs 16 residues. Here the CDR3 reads CASNEDWAGNIKPQHF. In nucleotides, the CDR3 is TGTGCCAGCAATGAAGACTGGGCAGGCAACATTAAGCCCCAGCATTTT.

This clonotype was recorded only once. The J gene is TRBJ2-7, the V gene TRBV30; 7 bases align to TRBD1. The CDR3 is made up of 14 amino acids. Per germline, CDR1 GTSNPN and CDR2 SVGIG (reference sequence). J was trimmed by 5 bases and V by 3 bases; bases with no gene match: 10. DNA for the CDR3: TGTGCCTGGAGAAAAGGGATAGGGGGCCACGAGCAGTACTTC. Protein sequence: CAWRKGIGGHEQYF.

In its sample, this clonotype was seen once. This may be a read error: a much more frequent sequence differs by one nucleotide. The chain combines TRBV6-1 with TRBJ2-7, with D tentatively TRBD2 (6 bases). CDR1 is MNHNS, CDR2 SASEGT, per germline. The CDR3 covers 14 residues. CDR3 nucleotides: TGTGCCAGCACCGCGGGGCCCGGATCCTACGAGCAGCACTTC. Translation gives CASTAGPGSYEQHF.

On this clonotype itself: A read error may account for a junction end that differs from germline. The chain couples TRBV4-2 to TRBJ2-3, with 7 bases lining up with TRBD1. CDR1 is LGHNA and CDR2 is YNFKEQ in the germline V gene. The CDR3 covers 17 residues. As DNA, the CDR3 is TGTGCTAGCAGCCAAGGTATTGAGGGGGCGAGTACAGATACGCAGTATTTT. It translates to CASSQGIEGASTDTQYF.

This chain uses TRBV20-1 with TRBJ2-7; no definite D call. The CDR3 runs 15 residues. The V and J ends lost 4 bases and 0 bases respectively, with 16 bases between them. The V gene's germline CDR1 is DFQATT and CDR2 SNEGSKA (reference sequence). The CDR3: CSATAPGKSSYEQYF. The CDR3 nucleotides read TGCAGTGCTACAGCTCCGGGTAAGAGCTCCTACGAGCAGTACTTC.

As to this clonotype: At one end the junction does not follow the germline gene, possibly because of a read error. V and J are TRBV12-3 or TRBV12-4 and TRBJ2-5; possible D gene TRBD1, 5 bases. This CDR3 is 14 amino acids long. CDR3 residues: CASSSPDTQETQYF. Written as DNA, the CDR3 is TGTGCTAGCAGTTCACCGGACACCCAAGAGACCCAGTACTTC.

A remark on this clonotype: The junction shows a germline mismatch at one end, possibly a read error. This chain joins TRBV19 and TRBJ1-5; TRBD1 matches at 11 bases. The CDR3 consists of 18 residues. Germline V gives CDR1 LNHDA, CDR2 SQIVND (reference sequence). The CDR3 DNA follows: TGTTCCAGTAGTAGGGATCCAAGGACAGGGGGCGCAAACCAGCCCCAGCATTTT. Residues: CSSSRDPRTGGANQPQHF.

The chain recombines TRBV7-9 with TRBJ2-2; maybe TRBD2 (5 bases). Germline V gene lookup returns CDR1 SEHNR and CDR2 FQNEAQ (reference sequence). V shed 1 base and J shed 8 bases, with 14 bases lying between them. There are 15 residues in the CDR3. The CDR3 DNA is TGTGCCAGCAGCTTAGGAGGGCCGTCCACAGGGGAGCTGTTTTTT. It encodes CASSLGGPSTGELFF.

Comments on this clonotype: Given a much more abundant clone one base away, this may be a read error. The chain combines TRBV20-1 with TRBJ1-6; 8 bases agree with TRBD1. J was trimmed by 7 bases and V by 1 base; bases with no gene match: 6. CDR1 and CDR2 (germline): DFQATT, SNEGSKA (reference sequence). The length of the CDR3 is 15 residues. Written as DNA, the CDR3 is TGCAGTGCTAGAGTCAAGTCAGGGGGCAATTCACCCCTCCACTTT. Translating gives CSARVKSGGNSPLHF.

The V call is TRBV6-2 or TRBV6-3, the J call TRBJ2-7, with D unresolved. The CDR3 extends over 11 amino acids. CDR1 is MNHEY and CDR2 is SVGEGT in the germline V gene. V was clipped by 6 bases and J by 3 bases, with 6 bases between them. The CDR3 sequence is CASSPLYEQYF. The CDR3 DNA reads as TGTGCCAGCAGCCCCCTCTACGAGCAGTACTTC.

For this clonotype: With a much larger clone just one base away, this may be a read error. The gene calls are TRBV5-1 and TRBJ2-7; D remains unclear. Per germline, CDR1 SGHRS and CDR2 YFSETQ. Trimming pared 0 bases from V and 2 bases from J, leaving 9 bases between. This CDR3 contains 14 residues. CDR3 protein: CASSLGMFAYEQYF. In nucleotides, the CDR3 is TGCGCCAGCAGCTTGGGAATGTTCGCCTACGAGCAGTACTTC.

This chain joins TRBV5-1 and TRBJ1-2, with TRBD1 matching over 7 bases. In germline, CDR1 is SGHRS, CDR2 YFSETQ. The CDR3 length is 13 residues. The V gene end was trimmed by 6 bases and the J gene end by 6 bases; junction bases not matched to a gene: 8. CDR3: CASNWQGEDGYTF. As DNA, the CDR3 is TGCGCCAGCAACTGGCAGGGGGAGGATGGCTACACCTTC.

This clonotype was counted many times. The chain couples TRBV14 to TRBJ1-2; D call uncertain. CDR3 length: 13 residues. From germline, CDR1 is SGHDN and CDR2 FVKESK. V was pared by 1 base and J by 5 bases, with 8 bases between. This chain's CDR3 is CASSQARAYGYTF. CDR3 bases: TGTGCCAGCAGCCAAGCTAGGGCTTATGGCTACACCTTC.

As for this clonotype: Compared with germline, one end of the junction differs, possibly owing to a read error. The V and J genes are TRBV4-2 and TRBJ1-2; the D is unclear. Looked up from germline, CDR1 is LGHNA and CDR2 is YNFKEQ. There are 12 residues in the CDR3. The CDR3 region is CASSQGSYVYTF. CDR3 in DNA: TGTGCCAGCAGCCAAGGTTCCTATGTCTACACCTTC.

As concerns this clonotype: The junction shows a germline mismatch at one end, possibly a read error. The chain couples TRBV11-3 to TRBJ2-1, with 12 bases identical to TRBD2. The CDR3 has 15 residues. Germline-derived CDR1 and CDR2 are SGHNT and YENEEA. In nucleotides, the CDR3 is TGTGCCATCAGCACCGGACTAGCGGGGTATAATGAGCAGTTCTTC. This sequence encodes CAISTGLAGYNEQFF.

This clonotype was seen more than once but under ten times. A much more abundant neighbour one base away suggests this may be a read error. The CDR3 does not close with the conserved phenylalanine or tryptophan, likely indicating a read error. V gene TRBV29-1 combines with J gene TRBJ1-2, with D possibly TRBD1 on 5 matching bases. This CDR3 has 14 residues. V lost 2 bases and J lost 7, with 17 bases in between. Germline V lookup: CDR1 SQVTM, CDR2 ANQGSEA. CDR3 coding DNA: TGCAGCGTTGAACCAGGGTACGGCTATGGTGGCTACACCTCC. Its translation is CSVEPGYGYGGYTS.

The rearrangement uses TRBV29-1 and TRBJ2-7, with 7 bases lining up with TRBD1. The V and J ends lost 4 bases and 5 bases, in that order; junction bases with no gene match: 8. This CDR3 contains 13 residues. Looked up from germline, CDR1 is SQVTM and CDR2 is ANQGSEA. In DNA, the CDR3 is TGCAGCGTTGCGCTTCAGGGGGACCACGAGCAGTACTTC. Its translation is CSVALQGDHEQYF.

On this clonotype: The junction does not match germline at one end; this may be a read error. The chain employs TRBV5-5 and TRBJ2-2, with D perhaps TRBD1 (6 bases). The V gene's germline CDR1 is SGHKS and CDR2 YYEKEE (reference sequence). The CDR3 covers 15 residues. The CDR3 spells CDSSLGHGNTGELFF. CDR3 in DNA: TGTGACAGCAGCTTGGGACACGGAAACACCGGGGAGCTGTTTTTT.

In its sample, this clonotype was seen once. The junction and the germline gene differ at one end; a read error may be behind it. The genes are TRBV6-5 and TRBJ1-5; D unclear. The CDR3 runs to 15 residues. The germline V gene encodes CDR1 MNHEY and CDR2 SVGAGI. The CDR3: CASSYSTGSDQPLLF. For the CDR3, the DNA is TGTGCCAGCAGTTACTCAACGGGGTCAGATCAGCCCCTGCTTTTT.

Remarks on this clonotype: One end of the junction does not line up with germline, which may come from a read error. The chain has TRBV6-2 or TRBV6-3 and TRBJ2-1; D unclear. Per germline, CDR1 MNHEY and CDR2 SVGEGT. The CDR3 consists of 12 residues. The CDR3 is CASSSLGNEHFF. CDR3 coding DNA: TGTGCCAGCAGCTCACTGGGGAATGAGCACTTCTTC.

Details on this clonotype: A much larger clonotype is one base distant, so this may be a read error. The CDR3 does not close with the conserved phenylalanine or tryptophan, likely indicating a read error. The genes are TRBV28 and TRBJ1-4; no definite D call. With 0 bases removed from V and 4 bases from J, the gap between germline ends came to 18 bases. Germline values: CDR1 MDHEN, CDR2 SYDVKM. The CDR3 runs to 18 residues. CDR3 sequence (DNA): TGTGCCAGCAGTTTATGGCGCGGCAGTCGGGCCGTTAATGAAAAACTGTTTCTT. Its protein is CASSLWRGSRAVNEKLFL.